This TCR beta chain originates from a study of T cells after yellow fever vaccination. Researchers made TCR cDNA using 5'RACE template switching, and this step added a universal primer site and UMIs. Each CDR3 protein gets one entry after TCRdb re-called the 5' RACE reads with MiXCR. The data show some 350,000 distinct CDR3 sequences, around 3.9% seen once. Worth noting for this clonotype: Its specificity is unknown.

J lost 7 bases, V lost 2 bases, and 10 bases had no gene match. The germline gives CDR1 DFQATT, CDR2 SNEGSKA (reference sequence). The CDR3 totals 14 residues. General observations from the study: Shared CD4/CD8 clonotypes were a small share, likely from convergent recombination. High-abundance clonotypes from the bulk population could contaminate FACS-sorted repertoires.

The sequence derives from a man younger than 35 who received the YFV17D yellow fever vaccine. The rearrangement links TRBV20-1 to TRBJ1-1, with TRBD1 identical over 7 bases. Sequencing was performed on PBMCs, taken 5 days after the yellow fever booster vaccination. The CDR3: CSARRGPPRGEAFF. CDR3 coding DNA: TGCAGTGCTAGAAGGGGGCCCCCTCGGGGTGAAGCTTTCTTT.